Following are 27 T cell receptor beta chains from one sample sequenced in a study of T cell responses to AZD1222 COVID-19 vaccine. The assay was immunoSEQ multiplex PCR, and TCRdb's table has in-frame clones only and misses some. The table includes about 130,000 clones, about 90% detected once. This specimen consisted of peripheral blood, obtained on day 0 of MenACWY control vaccination. These receptors originate from an adult in good health.

The V call is TRBV27, the J call TRBJ2-7; D may be TRBD2 (7 bases). CDR1 MNHEY and CDR2 SMNVEV come from the germline V gene (reference sequence). CDR3 length: 14 amino acids. Trimming left V 8 bases short and J 3 bases short, with 17 bases between. CDR3 amino acids: CASWEGEKSYEQYF. CDR3 coding DNA: TGTGCCAGCTGGGAGGGGGAGAAAAGCTACGAGCAGTACTTC.

This clone was seen only once. J is TRBJ1-2 and V is TRBV14, with D unclear. Germline assignment: CDR1 SGHDN and CDR2 FVKESK. Trimming shortened V by 1 base and J by 4 bases, and 4 bases separated the two germline ends. The CDR3 consists of 12 residues. The CDR3 spells CASSQGGYGYTF. In DNA form, the CDR3 reads TGTGCCAGCAGCCAAGGGGGCTATGGCTACACCTTC.

The V and J genes are TRBV28 and TRBJ1-5; a possible D gene is TRBD1 (5 bases). V shed 3 bases and J shed 1 base, with 10 bases lying between them. The length of the CDR3 is 15 residues. From germline, CDR1 is MDHEN and CDR2 SYDVKM. For the CDR3, the DNA is TGTGCCAGCAGTTTCCAGGGTCAAAGCAATCAGCCCCAGCATTTT. Translation gives CASSFQGQSNQPQHF.

This chain links TRBV10-1 with TRBJ2-1; D gene unclear. There are 13 residues in the CDR3. Germline-derived CDR1 and CDR2 are WNHNN and SYGVQD (reference sequence). The germline V and J ends were trimmed by 5 bases and 9 bases, with 14 bases remaining between them. DNA of the CDR3: TGCGCCAGCAGTAGATCTTCGGACGGTGAGCAGTTCTTC. It encodes CASSRSSDGEQFF.

The DNA for the CDR3 is TGTGCCAGCAGCCAAGAAGGGGACAGCCACTACGAGCAGTACGTC. This translates into CASSQEGDSHYEQYV. J is TRBJ2-7 and V is TRBV3-1 (or the pseudogene TRBV3-2); 7 bases are shared with TRBD1. Trimming took 0 bases from V and 3 from J; bases not matched to a gene: 5. The CDR3 totals 15 residues. Germline V gene lookup returns CDR1 LGHDT and CDR2 YNNKEL (reference sequence).

Here the CDR3 DNA reads TGTGCCAGCAGTGAACTGCCCCTAGCGGGGGGTGAGACCCAGTACTTC. This sequence encodes CASSELPLAGGETQYF. The genes are TRBV6-1 and TRBJ2-5; the match to TRBD2 covers 11 bases. Trimming at V came to 2 bases and at J to 5 bases, leaving 7 bases not matched to a gene. The germline gives CDR1 MNHNS, CDR2 SASEGT. This CDR3 has 16 amino acids.

The V gene is TRBV10-3, the J gene TRBJ2-5, with TRBD1 matching over 7 bases. This CDR3 has 14 residues. V dropped 6 bases and J dropped 2; count of bases not matched to a gene: 6. Germline CDR1 and CDR2: ENHRY and SYGVKD. CDR3 protein: CAIRPPGQQETQYF. Written as DNA, the CDR3 is TGTGCCATCAGGCCGCCGGGACAGCAAGAGACCCAGTACTTC.

The chain is built from TRBV7-9 and TRBJ2-3; D is uncertain. The CDR3 totals 14 residues. The germline V gene has CDR1 SEHNR and CDR2 FQNEAQ (reference sequence). The V gene lost 1 base and the J gene lost 3 bases, with 8 bases spanning the gap. The CDR3 loop is CASSLDGFTDTQYF. The CDR3 region has the DNA TGTGCCAGCAGCTTAGATGGTTTTACAGATACGCAGTATTTT.

The rearrangement links TRBV6-2 or TRBV6-3 to TRBJ2-7; 7 bases are shared with TRBD1. Germline CDR1 and CDR2: MNHEY and SVGEGT. CDR3 length: 15 residues. V gave up 0 bases and J gave up 1 base; unmatched junction bases: 3. CDR3 DNA sequence: TGTGCCAGCAGTTACTCCCGACAGGGTTCCTACGAGCAGTACGTC. Translated: CASSYSRQGSYEQYV.

The chain combines TRBV3-1 (or the pseudogene TRBV3-2) with TRBJ1-4; D is unresolved. The CDR3 covers 15 residues. Germline CDR1 reads LGHDT; CDR2 reads YNNKEL (reference sequence). V lost 6 bases to trimming and J lost 5 bases, with 16 bases between them. The CDR3 region has the DNA TGTGCCAGCAGTCTAACCGGGGTGGGGAATGAAAAACTGTTTTTT. It is translated as CASSLTGVGNEKLFF.

The chain uses TRBV9 and TRBJ1-4; D call uncertain. This CDR3 region has 16 residues. V lost 3 bases to trimming and J lost 8 bases, with 20 bases between them. Germline assignment: CDR1 SGDLS and CDR2 YYNGEE. This CDR3 reads CASSEPPRPRWEKLFF. Here the CDR3 DNA reads TGTGCCAGCAGCGAGCCCCCTCGACCCCGTTGGGAAAAACTGTTTTTT.

This sequence joins TRBV6-5 and TRBJ2-2; 9 bases agree with TRBD2. The junction had 12 bases not matched to a gene; V was cut back by 10 bases and J by 6 bases. CDR1 is MNHEY and CDR2 is SVGAGI in the germline V gene. The CDR3 is 15 amino acids. This CDR3 reads CAIQAGGAKAGELFF. In DNA form, the CDR3 reads TGTGCCATCCAAGCGGGAGGCGCGAAGGCCGGGGAGCTGTTTTTT.

This rearrangement joins TRBV7-9 to TRBJ2-1; 11 bases are shared with TRBD2. This CDR3 comprises 15 residues. V was pared by 1 base and J by 8 bases, with 4 bases of the junction left unmatched. Germline CDR1 reads SEHNR; CDR2 reads FQNEAQ (reference sequence). CDR3 DNA: TGTGCCAGCAGCTTAGTAGCGGGGGGGCTGTATGAGCAGTTCTTC. Its protein is CASSLVAGGLYEQFF.

The genes are TRBV10-1 and TRBJ2-5; maybe TRBD1 (7 bases). The CDR3 spans 18 residues. Deletions cut 0 bases from V and 1 base from J, with 18 bases between. The V gene's germline CDR1 is WNHNN and CDR2 SYGVQD (reference sequence). The DNA for the CDR3 is TGCGCCAGCAGTGAGTCGCCGCGGGGACAGATCATCCAAGAGACCCAGTACTTC. Its protein is CASSESPRGQIIQETQYF.

This rearrangement joins TRBV2 to TRBJ2-1; D may correspond to TRBD1 or TRBD2 (5 bases each). The V gene's germline CDR1 is SNHLY and CDR2 FYNNEI. Trimming removed 4 bases at V and 6 bases at J, with 10 bases between. The CDR3 has 13 amino acids. CDR3: CASSGDGLNEQFF. The CDR3 DNA reads as TGTGCCAGCAGTGGGGACGGCCTCAATGAGCAGTTCTTC.

Many counts were recorded for this clone. The sample contains more than one DNA sequence encoding this CDR3. The genes are TRBV6-5 and TRBJ2-7; 8 bases agree with TRBD2. This CDR3 is built from 13 residues. Unmatched junction bases numbered 10, after V lost 11 bases and J lost 4 bases. Germline V gene lookup returns CDR1 MNHEY and CDR2 SVGAGI. CDR3 residues: CASRQRESYEQYF. The CDR3 DNA reads TGTGCCTCGAGGCAGCGGGAGTCTTACGAGCAGTACTTC.

V usage is TRBV2 and J usage is TRBJ1-1; D is uncertain. Germline V lookup: CDR1 SNHLY, CDR2 FYNNEI. Trimming cost V 5 bases and J 1 base, with 14 bases left between them. CDR3 length: 15 residues. In DNA, the CDR3 is TGTGCCAGCAGTCCGCCCCGCCAGAAGAACACTGAAGCTTTCTTT. It specifies CASSPPRQKNTEAFF.

This chain connects TRBV7-9 to TRBJ1-1; tentative D call: TRBD1 (5 bases). Germline assignment: CDR1 SEHNR and CDR2 FQNEAQ (reference sequence). Trimming cost V 2 bases and J 0 bases, with 10 bases left between them. This CDR3 contains 15 residues. DNA of the CDR3: TGTGCCAGCAGCTTATTGTCAGGGATGAACACTGAAGCTTTCTTT. It specifies CASSLLSGMNTEAFF.

The V call is TRBV6-5, the J call TRBJ2-3, with 13 nucleotides matching TRBD2. With V trimmed by 6 bases and J by 3 bases, 3 bases remained unmatched. Looked up from germline, CDR1 is MNHEY and CDR2 is SVGAGI. This CDR3 is built from 15 residues. CDR3 region: CASSQGLAGTDTQYF. The CDR3 DNA follows: TGTGCCAGCAGCCAGGGACTAGCGGGGACAGATACGCAGTATTTT.

The rearrangement uses TRBV27 and TRBJ2-1, with TRBD2 matching over 9 bases. The CDR3 is made up of 15 amino acids. In germline, CDR1 is MNHEY, CDR2 SMNVEV (reference sequence). Unmatched junction bases numbered 4, after V lost 2 bases and J lost 5 bases. The CDR3 loop reads CASSLAGGPDNEQFF. The CDR3 nucleotides read TGTGCCAGCAGTTTAGCGGGAGGGCCGGACAATGAGCAGTTCTTC.

The CDR3 region is CASSSVVLENSNQPQHF. Written as DNA, the CDR3 is TGTGCCAGCAGTTCTGTGGTATTAGAGAATAGCAATCAGCCCCAGCATTTT. The chain is built from TRBV28 and TRBJ1-5; D call uncertain. The CDR3 covers 17 residues. CDR1 is MDHEN and CDR2 is SYDVKM in the germline V gene. Trimming removed 4 bases at V and 0 bases at J, with 16 bases between.

The rearrangement uses TRBV7-2 and TRBJ1-2; D might be TRBD1 (6 bases). The V gene lost 5 bases and the J gene lost 4 bases, with 11 bases spanning the gap. From germline, CDR1 is SGHTA and CDR2 FQGNSA. The CDR3 is 13 amino acids. The CDR3 coding sequence is TGTGCCAGCAGCCGGACAGTTGGCTATGGCTACACCTTC. Translated: CASSRTVGYGYTF. The variable domain in full, completed from reference TRBV7-2 and TRBJ1-2, reads GAGVSQSPSNKVTEKGKDVELRCDPISGHTALYWYRQSLGQGLEFLIYFQGNSAPDKSGLPSDRFSAERTGGSVSTLTIQRTQQEDSAVYLCASSRTVGYGYTFGSGTRLTVV.

The chain employs TRBV6-5 and TRBJ1-3; maybe TRBD1 (6 bases). V was clipped by 0 bases and J by 0 bases, with 9 bases between them. This CDR3 comprises 16 residues. Germline V CDR1 and CDR2: MNHEY, SVGAGI. The CDR3 spells CASSYSTGISGNTIYF. CDR3 nucleotide sequence: TGTGCCAGCAGTTACTCAACAGGGATCTCTGGAAACACCATATATTTT.

This chain links TRBV30 with TRBJ1-5; 10 bases are shared with TRBD1. V lost 4 bases and J lost 3; bases outside the gene matches: 9. This CDR3 has 16 residues. Germline CDR1 reads GTSNPN; CDR2 reads SVGIG (reference sequence). The DNA of the CDR3 is TGTGCCTGGACTCCCCGGACAGGGGGTAACAATCAGCCCCAGCATTTT. Amino acid sequence: CAWTPRTGGNNQPQHF. The full variable domain, rest sourced from reference TRBV30 and TRBJ1-5, is SQTIHQWPATLVQPVGSPLSLECTVEGTSNPNLYWYRQAAGRGLQLLFYSVGIGQISSEVPQNLSASRPQDRQFILSSKKLLLSDSGFYLCAWTPRTGGNNQPQHFGDGTRLSIL.

This chain joins TRBV28 and TRBJ1-5, with D perhaps matching TRBD1 (5 bases). CDR3 length: 13 residues. V was pared by 2 bases and J by 6 bases, with 8 bases between. Germline lookup yields CDR1 MDHEN and CDR2 SYDVKM. CDR3 in DNA: TGTGCCAGCAGTTTACCAGGGTCTCAGCCCCAGCATTTT. Its translation is CASSLPGSQPQHF.

This clone was detected only once. The gene calls are TRBV6-5 and TRBJ1-6; unclear D gene. Per the germline V gene, CDR1 is MNHEY and CDR2 is SVGAGI. This CDR3 is 16 amino acids long. Trimming shortened V by 0 bases and J by 3 bases, and 9 bases separated the two germline ends. Here the CDR3 reads CASSYSSKFYNSPLHF. The CDR3 bases are TGTGCCAGCAGTTACTCTTCGAAGTTCTATAATTCACCCCTCCACTTT.

The gene calls are TRBV28 and TRBJ1-2; D is unclear. CDR3 length: 14 amino acids. Germline CDR1 and CDR2: MDHEN and SYDVKM. V was cut by 5 bases and J by 3 bases, with 13 bases left in between. Written as DNA, the CDR3 is TGTGCCAGCAGTCCCGTGGGCCTAGACTATGGCTACACCTTC. It is translated as CASSPVGLDYGYTF.